This T cell receptor (beta chain) was obtained from a study of cytomegalovirus exposure and HLA in healthy donors. The method was immunoSEQ multiplex PCR; TCRdb's version includes in-frame clones alone and lacks a portion of them. The repertoire has 100,000 to 120,000 clones, approximately 90% of them found once; the top ten carry over 1.3%. CDR3 length: 16 amino acids. CDR1 and CDR2 from the germline V gene are WNHNN and SYGVQD (reference sequence). The junction had 10 bases not matched to a gene; V was cut back by 6 bases and J by 6 bases. Sequences were obtained from PBMCs. This chain joins TRBV10-1 and TRBJ1-6; 8 bases fit TRBD1. This clonotype was sampled from a woman younger than 45 in good health and CMV-seropositive. Written as DNA, the CDR3 is TGCGCCAGCAGCGATGGGACAGGTGTCTTTAATTCACCCCTCCACTTT. Translated, it gives CASSDGTGVFNSPLHF.